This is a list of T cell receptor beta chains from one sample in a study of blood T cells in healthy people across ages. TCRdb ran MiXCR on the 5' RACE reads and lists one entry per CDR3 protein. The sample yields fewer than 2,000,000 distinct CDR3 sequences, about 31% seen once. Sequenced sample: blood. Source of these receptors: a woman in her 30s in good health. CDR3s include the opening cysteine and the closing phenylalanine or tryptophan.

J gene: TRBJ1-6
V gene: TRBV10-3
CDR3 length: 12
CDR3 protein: CAISDNNSPLHF

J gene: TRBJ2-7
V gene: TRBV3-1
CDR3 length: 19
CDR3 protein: CASSQSGGLAGGRAYEQYF

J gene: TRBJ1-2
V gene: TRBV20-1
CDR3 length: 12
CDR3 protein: CSADTQEGGYTF

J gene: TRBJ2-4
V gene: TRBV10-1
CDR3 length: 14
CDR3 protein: CASSPGPNIREQYF

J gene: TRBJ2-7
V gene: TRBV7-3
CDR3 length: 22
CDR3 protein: CASSLNLEGRKTVDREYYEQYF

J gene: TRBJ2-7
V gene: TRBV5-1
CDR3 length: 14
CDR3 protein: CASSVDLGAGEQYF

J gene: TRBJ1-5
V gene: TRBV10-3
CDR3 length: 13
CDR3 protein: CAISWDTYQPQHF

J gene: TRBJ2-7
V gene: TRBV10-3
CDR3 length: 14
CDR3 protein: CAISEQGQGGEQYF

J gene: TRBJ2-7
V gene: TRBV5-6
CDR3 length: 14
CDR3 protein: CASSFGTGFNEQYF

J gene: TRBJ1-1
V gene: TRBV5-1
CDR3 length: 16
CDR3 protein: CASSLLPAGENTEAFF

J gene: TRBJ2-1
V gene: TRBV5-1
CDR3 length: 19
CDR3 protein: CASSILTSGGPLEPNEQFF

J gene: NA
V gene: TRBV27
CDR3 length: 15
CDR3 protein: CASSPQEVQPYEQYF

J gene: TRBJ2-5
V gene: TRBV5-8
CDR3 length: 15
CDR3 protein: CASSLSRQVQETQYF

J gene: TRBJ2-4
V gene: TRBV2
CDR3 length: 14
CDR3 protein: CASGTGETKNIQYF

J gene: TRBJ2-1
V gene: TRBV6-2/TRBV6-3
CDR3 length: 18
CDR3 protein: CASRPGLAGALSYNEQFF

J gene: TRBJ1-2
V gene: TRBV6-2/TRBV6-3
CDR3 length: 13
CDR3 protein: CASGPGSDYGYTF

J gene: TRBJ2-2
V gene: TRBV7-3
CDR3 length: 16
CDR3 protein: CASSSPGTANTGELFF

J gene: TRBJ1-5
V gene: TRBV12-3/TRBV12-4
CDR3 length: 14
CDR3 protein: CASRQGANNQPQHF

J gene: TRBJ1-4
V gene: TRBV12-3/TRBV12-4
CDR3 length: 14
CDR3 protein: CASRAGRANEKLFF

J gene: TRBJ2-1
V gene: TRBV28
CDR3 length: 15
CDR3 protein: CASSFTGLLYNEQFF